This T cell receptor (beta chain) was observed in a study of cytomegalovirus exposure and HLA in healthy donors. PCR was performed using 60 Vbeta and 13 Jbeta primers. Assay: immunoSEQ multiplex PCR; the TCRdb copy retains only in-frame clones and omits some. Of 150,000 to 200,000 clones listed, just over 75% were seen once; the top ten hold more than 2%. CDR1 is SGHRS and CDR2 is YFSETQ in the germline V gene. The CDR3 consists of 13 residues. Trimming cost V 4 bases and J 5 bases, with 12 bases left between them. This clonotype was obtained from a woman aged 25 to 39 in good health and CMV-seropositive. The chain has TRBV5-1 and TRBJ1-1; D is unresolved. The sequencing input was PBMCs. CDR3 sequence (DNA): TGCGCCAGCAGCGAGGTTCAGTCAACTGAAGCTTTCTTT. It translates to CASSEVQSTEAFF. The whole variable domain, remainder taken from reference TRBV5-1 and TRBJ1-1, is KAGVTQTPRYLIKTRGQQVTLSCSPISGHRSVSWYQQTPGQGLQFLFEYFSETQRNKGNFPGRFSGRQFSNSRSEMNVSTLELGDSALYLCASSEVQSTEAFFGQGTRLTVV.